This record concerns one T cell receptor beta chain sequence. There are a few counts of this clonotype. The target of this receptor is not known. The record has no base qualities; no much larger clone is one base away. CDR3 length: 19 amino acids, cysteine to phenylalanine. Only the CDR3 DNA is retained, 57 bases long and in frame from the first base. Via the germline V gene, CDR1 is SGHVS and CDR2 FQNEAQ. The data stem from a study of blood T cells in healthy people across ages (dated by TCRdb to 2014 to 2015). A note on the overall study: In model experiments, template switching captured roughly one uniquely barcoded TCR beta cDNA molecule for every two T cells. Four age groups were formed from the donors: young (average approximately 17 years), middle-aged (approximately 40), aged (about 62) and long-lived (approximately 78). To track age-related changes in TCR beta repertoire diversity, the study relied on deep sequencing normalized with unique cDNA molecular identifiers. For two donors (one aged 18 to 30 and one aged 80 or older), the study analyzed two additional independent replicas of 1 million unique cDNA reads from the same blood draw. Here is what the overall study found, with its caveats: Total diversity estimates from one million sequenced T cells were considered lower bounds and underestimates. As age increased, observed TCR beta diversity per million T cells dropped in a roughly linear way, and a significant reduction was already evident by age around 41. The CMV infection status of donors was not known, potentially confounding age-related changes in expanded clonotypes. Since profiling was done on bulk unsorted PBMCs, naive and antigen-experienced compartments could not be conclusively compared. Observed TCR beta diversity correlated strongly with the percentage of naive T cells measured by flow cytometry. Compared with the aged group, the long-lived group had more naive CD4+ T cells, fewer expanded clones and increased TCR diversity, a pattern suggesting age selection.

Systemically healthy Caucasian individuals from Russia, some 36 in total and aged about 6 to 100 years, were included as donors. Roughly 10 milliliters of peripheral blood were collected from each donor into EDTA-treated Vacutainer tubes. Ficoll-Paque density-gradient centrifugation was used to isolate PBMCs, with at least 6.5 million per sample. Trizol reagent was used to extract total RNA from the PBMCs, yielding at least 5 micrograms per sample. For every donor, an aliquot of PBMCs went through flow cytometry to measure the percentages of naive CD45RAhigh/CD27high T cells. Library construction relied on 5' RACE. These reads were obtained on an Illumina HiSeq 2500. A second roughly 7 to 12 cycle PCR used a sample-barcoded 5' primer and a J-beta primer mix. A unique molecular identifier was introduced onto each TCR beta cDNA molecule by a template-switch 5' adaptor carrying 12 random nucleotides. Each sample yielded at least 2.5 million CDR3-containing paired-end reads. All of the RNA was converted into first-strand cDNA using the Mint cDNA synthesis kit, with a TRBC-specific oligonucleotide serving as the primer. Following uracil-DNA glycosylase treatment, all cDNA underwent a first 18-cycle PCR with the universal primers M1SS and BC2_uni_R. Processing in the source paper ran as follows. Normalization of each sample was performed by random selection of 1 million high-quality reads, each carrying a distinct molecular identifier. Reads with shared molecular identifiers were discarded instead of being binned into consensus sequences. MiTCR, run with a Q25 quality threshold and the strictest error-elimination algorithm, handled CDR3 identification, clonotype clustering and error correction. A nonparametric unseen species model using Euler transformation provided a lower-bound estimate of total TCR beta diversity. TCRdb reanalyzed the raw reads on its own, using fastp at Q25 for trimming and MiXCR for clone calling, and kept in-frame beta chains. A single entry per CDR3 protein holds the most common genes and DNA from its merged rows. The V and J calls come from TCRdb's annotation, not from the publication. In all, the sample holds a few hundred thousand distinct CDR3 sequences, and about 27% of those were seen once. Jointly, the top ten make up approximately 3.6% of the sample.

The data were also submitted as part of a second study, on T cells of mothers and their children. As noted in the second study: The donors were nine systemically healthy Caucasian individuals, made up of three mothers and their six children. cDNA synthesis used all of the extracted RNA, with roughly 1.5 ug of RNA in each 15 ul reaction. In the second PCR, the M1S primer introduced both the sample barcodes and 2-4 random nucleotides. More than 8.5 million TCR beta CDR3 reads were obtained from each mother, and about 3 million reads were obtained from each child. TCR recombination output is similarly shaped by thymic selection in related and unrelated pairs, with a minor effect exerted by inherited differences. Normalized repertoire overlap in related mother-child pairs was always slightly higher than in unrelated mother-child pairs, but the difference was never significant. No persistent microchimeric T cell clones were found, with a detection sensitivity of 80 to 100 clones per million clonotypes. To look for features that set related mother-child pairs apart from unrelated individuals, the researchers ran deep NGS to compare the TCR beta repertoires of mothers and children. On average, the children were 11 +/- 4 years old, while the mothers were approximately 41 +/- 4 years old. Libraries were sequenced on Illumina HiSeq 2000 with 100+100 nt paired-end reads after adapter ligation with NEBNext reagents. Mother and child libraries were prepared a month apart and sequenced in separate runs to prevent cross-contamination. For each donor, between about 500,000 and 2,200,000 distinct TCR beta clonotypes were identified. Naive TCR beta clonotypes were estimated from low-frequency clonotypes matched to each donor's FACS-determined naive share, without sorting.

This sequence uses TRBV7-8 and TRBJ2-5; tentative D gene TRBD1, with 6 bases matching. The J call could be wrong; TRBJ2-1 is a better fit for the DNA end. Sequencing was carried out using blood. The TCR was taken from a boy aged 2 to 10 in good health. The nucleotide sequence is TGTGCCAGCAGCTTAGTCCGTCCTGGGCAGGGACATAAACGGAGTGAGCAGTTCTTC. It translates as CASSLVRPGQGHKRSEQFF.